Included here is one T cell receptor beta chain sequence, with context. The data were taken from a study of blood T cell repertoires in COVID-19. Study-level background: Samples of COVID-19 (acute and convalescent) were obtained from the United States, Italy and Spain. T cells, B-cell-depleted T cells, or PBMCs provided the cDNA or gDNA that served as material.

In the original processing: Amplification of reference gene primers provided the estimated nucleated cell counts. Assay used: immunoSEQ multiplex PCR; TCRdb lists only in-frame clones, some missing. V and J calls and clone size are those listed in that table; D and trimming were worked out from the DNA. The sample shows about 270,000 clones, 88% of them seen only once. Trimming cost V 1 base and J 5 bases, with 11 bases left between them. There are 14 residues in the CDR3. The germline gives CDR1 LGHNA, CDR2 YNFKEQ. The sequence was collected from a man aged 60 to 75 who had recovered from COVID-19. The chain links TRBV4-2 to TRBJ2-5, with TRBD2 as a possible D gene (6 bases). The sample comprised peripheral blood. Here the CDR3 reads CASSQGGAGETQYF. In DNA, the CDR3 is TGTGCCAGCAGCCAAGGCGGGGCCGGTGAGACCCAGTACTTC.